What follows are 32 T cell receptor beta chains derived from one specimen sequenced in a study of regulatory T cells in long-lasting Graves disease. Arm-PCR with iRepertoire HTBI primers amplified the CDR3 regions for these TCR beta libraries. MiXCR was run by TCRdb on the multiplex PCR reads, yielding one entry per CDR3 protein. The repertoire consists of fewer than 600,000 distinct CDR3 sequences, with about 20% occurring once and the leading ten covering around 13%. Time point of the sample: persistent/refractory GD, antithyroid drugs over 5 years with positive TRAb. RNA from PBMCs was the source of the TCR library. The specimen was peripheral blood mononuclear cells (PBMCs), collected when the disease was refractory, from a patient treated with antithyroid drugs. The source is a female donor with Graves disease.

The V gene is TRBV7-2, the J gene TRBJ1-5; D is uncertain. From germline, CDR1 is SGHTA and CDR2 FQGNSA. V lost 1 base and J lost 0, with 7 bases in between. The CDR3 length is 15 residues. CDR3: CASSLGTYSNQPQHF. CDR3 coding DNA: TGTGCCAGCAGCTTAGGCACATATAGCAATCAGCCCCAGCATTTT.

This chain connects TRBV12-3 or TRBV12-4 to TRBJ2-2, with D perhaps matching TRBD1 (6 bases). The length of the CDR3 is 15 residues. Trimming stripped 2 bases from V and 1 base from J, with 8 bases between. CDR3 residues: CASSLLGQNTGELFF. The DNA of the CDR3 is TGTGCCAGCAGTTTACTGGGACAGAACACCGGGGAGCTGTTTTTT.

There are a few counts of this clonotype. This chain uses TRBV10-3 with TRBJ2-2; D possibly corresponds to TRBD1 (6 bases). V dropped 0 bases and J dropped 8 bases, with 10 bases sitting between them. Per the germline V gene, CDR1 is ENHRY and CDR2 is SYGVKD. This CDR3 comprises 14 residues. CDR3 loop: CAISESPGVGELFF. CDR3 nucleotides: TGTGCCATCAGTGAGTCCCCAGGGGTAGGGGAGCTGTTTTTT.

This clonotype was counted ten times or more. The chain has TRBV11-2 and TRBJ1-4; D gene unclear. Trimming stripped 3 bases from V and 8 bases from J, with 13 bases between. This CDR3 has 14 amino acids. Germline CDR1 is SGHAT and CDR2 is FQNNGV. Here the CDR3 reads CASSLNPSPEKLFF. The CDR3 DNA follows: TGTGCCAGCAGCTTGAATCCCTCCCCAGAAAAACTGTTTTTT.

This clonotype was recorded a few times. V is TRBV6-5 and J is TRBJ2-2; D gene ambiguous. Germline V CDR1 and CDR2: MNHEY, SVGAGI. The germline V and J ends were trimmed by 2 bases and 7 bases, with 8 bases remaining between them. There are 13 residues in the CDR3. The DNA of the CDR3 is TGTGCCAGCAGTTACGGGCGGAACGGGGAGCTGTTTTTT. This translates into CASSYGRNGELFF.

This clonotype was counted at least ten times. The chain is built from TRBV6-1 and TRBJ2-5, with 8 bases fitting TRBD1. CDR1 and CDR2 (germline): MNHNS, SASEGT. V gave up 2 bases and J gave up 0 bases; unmatched junction bases: 11. The CDR3 extends over 18 amino acids. Here the CDR3 DNA reads TGTGCCAGCAGTGAAAAGGGATTCCAGGGGGCATACCAAGAGACCCAGTACTTC. It encodes CASSEKGFQGAYQETQYF.

This chain uses TRBV7-3 with TRBJ1-2; D not resolved. This CDR3 has 15 residues. The germline V gene encodes CDR1 SGHTA and CDR2 FQGTGA. V was shortened by 5 bases and J by 7 bases, with 20 bases between the two germline ends. In nucleotides, the CDR3 is TGTGCCAGCAGCCCCAATGGTGTGGAGGAGGTTGGCTACACCTTC. Amino acid sequence: CASSPNGVEEVGYTF.

The chain couples TRBV7-2 to TRBJ2-1; 8 nucleotides line up with TRBD2. Germline CDR1 SGHTA, CDR2 FQGNSA. The CDR3 consists of 14 residues. Trimming removed 6 bases from V and 6 bases from J; junction bases left unmatched: 7. Written as DNA, the CDR3 is TGTGCCAGCAGAAACCCGGGGGGGGTCAATGAGCAGTTCTTC. Protein: CASRNPGGVNEQFF. The full variable domain, with the rest looked up from reference TRBV7-2 and TRBJ2-1, is GAGVSQSPSNKVTEKGKDVELRCDPISGHTALYWYRQSLGQGLEFLIYFQGNSAPDKSGLPSDRFSAERTGGSVSTLTIQRTQQEDSAVYLCASRNPGGVNEQFFGPGTRLTVL.

This clonotype occurred a few times. This chain uses TRBV6-1 with TRBJ1-2, with D possibly matching TRBD1 (5 bases). The CDR3 loop spans 16 amino acids. Germline V gene sequence: CDR1 MNHNS, CDR2 SASEGT. V shed 6 bases and J shed 4 bases, with 21 bases lying between them. The DNA for the CDR3 is TGTGCCAGCAGCACCATTCCGGGACCGGGGGGCTATGGCTACACCTTC. Translation: CASSTIPGPGGYGYTF.

The rearrangement joins TRBV2 to TRBJ2-3; 9 bases line up with TRBD2. Unmatched junction bases numbered 12, after V lost 6 bases and J lost 2 bases. The CDR3 is 17 amino acids. Germline loops: CDR1 SNHLY, CDR2 FYNNEI. The CDR3 loop reads CASSFSWTSVHTDTQYF. The CDR3, as DNA: TGTGCCAGCAGCTTTTCCTGGACTAGCGTACACACAGATACGCAGTATTTT. The full variable domain, with the rest looked up from reference TRBV2 and TRBJ2-3, is EPEVTQTPSHQVTQMGQEVILRCVPISNHLYFYWYRQILGQKVEFLVSFYNNEISEKSEIFDDQFSVERPDGSNFTLKIRSTKLEDSAMYFCASSFSWTSVHTDTQYFGPGTRLTVL.

V is TRBV18 and J is TRBJ2-7; TRBD1 agrees at 7 bases. Germline CDR1 reads KGHSH; CDR2 reads LQKENI. J was trimmed by 6 bases and V by 3 bases; bases with no gene match: 11. This CDR3 region has 15 residues. The CDR3 reads CASSPRQGYSPEQYF. CDR3 nucleotides: TGTGCCAGCTCACCGAGACAGGGTTATTCTCCCGAGCAGTACTTC.

V is TRBV19 and J is TRBJ2-6; D might be TRBD1 or TRBD2, each matching 5 bases. The CDR3 spans 17 residues. V was cut by 10 bases and J by 2 bases, with 21 bases left in between. Germline V CDR1 and CDR2: LNHDA, SQIVND (reference sequence). The CDR3 region has the DNA TGTGCCACAAAGCCCGGGACCCTGAGACCTGGGGCCAACGTCCTGACTTTC. Protein product: CATKPGTLRPGANVLTF.

The chain joins TRBV7-2 to TRBJ1-1; 9 nucleotides align to TRBD1. Germline loops: CDR1 SGHTA, CDR2 FQGNSA. The CDR3 runs 16 residues. Losses at the gene ends were 4 bases for V and 5 bases for J; bases not matched to a gene: 11. CDR3 bases: TGTGCCAGCAGCTCCCCCCCGGGACAGGGACCTACTGAAGCTTTCTTT. Its protein is CASSSPPGQGPTEAFF.

This clonotype was seen repeatedly, ten times or more. The V and J genes are TRBV12-3 or TRBV12-4 and TRBJ2-2, with TRBD1 matching 9 bases. Unmatched junction bases numbered 3, after V lost 6 bases and J lost 7 bases. CDR3 length equals 13 residues. DNA of the CDR3: TGTGCCAGCAGACAGGGGGCCGACGGGGAGCTGTTTTTT. Translating it yields CASRQGADGELFF.

This clonotype was seen a single time. The CDR3 is CASSGRETRWQNTGELFF. The CDR3 DNA reads as TGTGCCAGCAGCGGGAGGGAAACACGGTGGCAGAACACCGGGGAGCTGTTTTTT. V usage is TRBV9 and J usage is TRBJ2-2, with D maybe TRBD2 (6 bases). From germline, CDR1 is SGDLS and CDR2 YYNGEE. With 3 bases removed from V and 1 base from J, the gap between germline ends came to 19 bases. The CDR3 totals 18 residues.

This clonotype was seen only a few times. This chain connects TRBV5-5 to TRBJ1-1; D uncertain. The CDR3 length is 14 residues. V was cut by 1 base and J by 0 bases, with 7 bases left in between. Per germline, CDR1 SGHKS and CDR2 YYEKEE (reference sequence). For the CDR3, the DNA is TGTGCCAGCAGCTTGCCACATTTGAACACTGAAGCTTTCTTT. Protein product: CASSLPHLNTEAFF.

This clonotype was seen only a few times. V is TRBV7-6 and J is TRBJ2-7; 12 bases fit TRBD2. This CDR3 comprises 16 residues. Germline values: CDR1 SGHVS, CDR2 FNYEAQ. The V gene end was trimmed by 5 bases and the J gene end by 2 bases; junction bases not matched to a gene: 7. The CDR3 sequence: CASSPPLAGGPYEQYF. CDR3 nucleotide sequence: TGTGCCAGCAGCCCACCCCTAGCGGGGGGGCCCTACGAGCAGTACTTC.

This clonotype was seen a handful of times. The J gene is TRBJ1-1, the V gene TRBV20-1; 8 bases fit TRBD1. This CDR3 spans 15 amino acids. The germline V gene has CDR1 DFQATT and CDR2 SNEGSKA (reference sequence). The J segment lost 1 base and the V segment lost 6 bases, leaving 10 bases of the junction unmatched. The CDR3 DNA is TGCAGTGCCATACTCCGCGGGACAGGGAACACTGAAGCTTTCTTT. Translation: CSAILRGTGNTEAFF.

There are a few counts of this clonotype. The chain carries TRBV7-9 and TRBJ2-5; TRBD1 matches at 9 bases. Per the germline V gene, CDR1 is SEHNR and CDR2 is FQNEAQ (reference sequence). This CDR3 has 15 residues. V lost 1 base to trimming and J lost 5 bases; unmatched junction nucleotides: 5. The CDR3 DNA sequence: TGTGCCAGCAGCTTAGGGACAGGGGTGTCGGAGACCCAGTACTTC. This encodes CASSLGTGVSETQYF.

At least ten counts were recorded for this clonotype. The chain combines TRBV28 with TRBJ2-5; maybe TRBD2 (5 bases). CDR1 is MDHEN, CDR2 SYDVKM, per germline. This CDR3 comprises 13 residues. The V gene lost 8 bases and the J gene lost 5 bases, with 15 bases spanning the gap. The CDR3 loop reads CASGRLGFETQYF. For the CDR3, the DNA is TGTGCCAGCGGGAGACTGGGTTTCGAGACCCAGTACTTC.

The genes are TRBV5-1 and TRBJ2-6; 7 positions match TRBD1. V trimming: 5 bases; J trimming: 2 bases; junction bases outside the gene matches: 7. Germline CDR1 is SGHRS and CDR2 is YFSETQ. This CDR3 spans 16 amino acids. Here the CDR3 reads CASRATGAAGANVLTF. CDR3 in DNA: TGCGCCAGCAGGGCCACAGGGGCCGCTGGGGCCAACGTCCTGACTTTC.

This clonotype appeared a few times. The V gene is TRBV24-1, the J gene TRBJ1-5, with TRBD1 matching 7 bases. The CDR3 sequence is 16 residues long. Germline V gene lookup returns CDR1 KGHDR and CDR2 SFDVKD. Unmatched junction bases numbered 8, after V lost 4 bases and J lost 3 bases. The CDR3 region is CATSDRRDRDNQPQHF. DNA for the CDR3: TGTGCCACCAGTGACCGCCGGGACAGAGACAATCAGCCCCAGCATTTT.

This clonotype occurred many times. The chain links TRBV2 to TRBJ1-5; D uncertain. This CDR3 has 13 amino acids. Germline assignment: CDR1 SNHLY and CDR2 FYNNEI. The V and J ends lost 6 bases and 5 bases respectively, with 11 bases between them. The CDR3 spells CASRDDADQPQHF. In DNA form, the CDR3 reads TGTGCCAGCAGGGACGACGCAGATCAGCCCCAGCATTTT.

The V call is TRBV14, the J call TRBJ2-7; D gene ambiguous. CDR1 and CDR2 from the germline V gene are SGHDN and FVKESK. V lost 0 bases, J lost 7 bases, and 10 bases lay in between. The CDR3 covers 13 residues. Here the CDR3 reads CASSQEGPLEQYF. The CDR3 DNA is TGTGCCAGCAGCCAAGAAGGCCCCCTTGAGCAGTACTTC. Combining the CDR3 with reference TRBV14 and TRBJ2-7 gives the whole variable domain EAGVTQFPSHSVIEKGQTVTLRCDPISGHDNLYWYRRVMGKEIKFLLHFVKESKQDESGMPNNRFLAERTGGTYSTLKVQPAELEDSGVYFCASSQEGPLEQYFGPGTRLTVT.

This clonotype was found many times. The genes are TRBV7-8 and TRBJ2-5; 10 bases fit TRBD2. The CDR3 contains 15 residues. V lost 5 bases to trimming and J lost 0 bases; unmatched junction nucleotides: 3. CDR1 is SGHVS and CDR2 is FQNEAQ in the germline V gene. The DNA for the CDR3 is TGTGCCAGCAGCAGACTAGCGGGCTACCAAGAGACCCAGTACTTC. This translates into CASSRLAGYQETQYF. Looking up the rest from reference TRBV7-8 and TRBJ2-5 gives the full variable domain: GAGVSQSPRYKVAKRGQDVALRCDPISGHVSLFWYQQALGQGPEFLTYFQNEAQLDKSGLPSDRFFAERPEGSVSTLKIQRTQQEDSAVYLCASSRLAGYQETQYFGPGTRLLVL.

The chain uses TRBV5-1 and TRBJ2-7; 11 nucleotides agree with TRBD1. CDR1 and CDR2 from the germline V gene are SGHRS and YFSETQ. The CDR3 runs to 15 residues. V lost 0 bases to trimming and J lost 4 bases; unmatched junction nucleotides: 3. This chain's CDR3 is CASSLGGTGGYEQYF. The CDR3, as DNA: TGCGCCAGCAGCTTGGGCGGGACAGGGGGGTACGAGCAGTACTTC. Using reference TRBV5-1 and TRBJ2-7 for the parts outside the CDR3, the full variable domain is KAGVTQTPRYLIKTRGQQVTLSCSPISGHRSVSWYQQTPGQGLQFLFEYFSETQRNKGNFPGRFSGRQFSNSRSEMNVSTLELGDSALYLCASSLGGTGGYEQYFGPGTRLTVT.

The chain couples TRBV15 to TRBJ1-3; TRBD1 aligns across 8 bases. In germline, CDR1 is LNHNV, CDR2 YYDKDF (reference sequence). V dropped 1 base and J dropped 0; count of bases not matched to a gene: 11. This CDR3 contains 19 residues. CDR3 sequence: CATSRAGDRGRGSGNTIYF. The CDR3 DNA is TGTGCCACCAGCAGAGCTGGTGACAGGGGAAGGGGCTCTGGAAACACCATATATTTT.

This clonotype was counted ten times or more. V gene TRBV28 combines with J gene TRBJ1-4, with 7 bases aligning to TRBD1. Looked up from germline, CDR1 is MDHEN and CDR2 is SYDVKM. J gave up 8 bases and V 3 bases, and 9 bases lay outside the gene matches. The CDR3 length is 15 residues. In DNA form, the CDR3 reads TGTGCCAGCAGTTTGGGGTACAGGGGTAGAGAAAAACTGTTTTTT. Protein product: CASSLGYRGREKLFF.

This clonotype was found a few times. The chain is built from TRBV19 and TRBJ1-5; D unresolved. This CDR3 region has 16 residues. Trimming took off 5 bases at V and 5 bases at J, with 19 bases between the two ends. In germline, CDR1 is LNHDA, CDR2 SQIVND (reference sequence). The CDR3 DNA is TGTGCCAGTAGTTTCCAAGGGAGAGGCTCTCATCAGCCCCAGCATTTT. As protein: CASSFQGRGSHQPQHF.

Comment on this clonotype: Its ends do not fully match the called genes, so a read error is possible. The chain is built from TRBV6-5 and TRBJ2-2; perhaps TRBD2 as D (5 bases). The CDR3 has 13 residues. CDR1 MNHEY and CDR2 SVGAGI come from the germline V gene. The CDR3 here is CASSYGATGEPFF. DNA of the CDR3: TGTGCCAGCAGTTATGGAGCCACCGGGGAGCCGTTTTTT.

The J gene is TRBJ2-7, the V gene TRBV15, with D perhaps given as TRBD1 or TRBD2 (6 bases each). Germline lookup yields CDR1 LNHNV and CDR2 YYDKDF (reference sequence). The CDR3 has 15 residues. Trimming left V 5 bases short and J 4 bases short, with 18 bases between. The CDR3 DNA reads TGTGCCACCAGCGCCCCGGGGGCCCTCGAGTACGAGCAGTACTTC. Protein: CATSAPGALEYEQYF.

The chain joins TRBV5-1 to TRBJ1-2, with TRBD1 as a possible D gene (5 bases). This CDR3 is 16 amino acids long. Germline V gene lookup returns CDR1 SGHRS and CDR2 YFSETQ. V dropped 4 bases and J dropped 5 bases, with 21 bases sitting between them. The CDR3 DNA reads TGCGCCAGCAGCCCCTCCCTTGGGGGGGTCGGGTATGGCTACACCTTC. This encodes CASSPSLGGVGYGYTF.